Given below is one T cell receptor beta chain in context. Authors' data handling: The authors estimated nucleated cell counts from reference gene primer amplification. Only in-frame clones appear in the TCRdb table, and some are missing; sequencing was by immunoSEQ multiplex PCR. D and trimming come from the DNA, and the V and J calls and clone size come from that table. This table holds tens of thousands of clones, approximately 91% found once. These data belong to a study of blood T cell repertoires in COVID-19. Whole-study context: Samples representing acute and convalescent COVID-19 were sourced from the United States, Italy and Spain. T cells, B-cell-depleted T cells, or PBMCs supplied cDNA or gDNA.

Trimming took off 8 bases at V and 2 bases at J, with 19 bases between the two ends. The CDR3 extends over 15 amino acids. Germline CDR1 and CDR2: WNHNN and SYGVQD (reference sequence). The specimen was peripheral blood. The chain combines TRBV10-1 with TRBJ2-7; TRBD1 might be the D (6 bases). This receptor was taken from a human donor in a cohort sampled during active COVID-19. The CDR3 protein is CASDWFRTETYEQYF. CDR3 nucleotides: TGCGCCAGCGATTGGTTCCGGACAGAGACCTACGAGCAGTACTTC.